Listed below are T cell receptor beta chains from one sample, sequenced in a study of blood T cell repertoires in COVID-19. Assay: immunoSEQ multiplex PCR; the TCRdb copy retains only in-frame clones and omits some. The sample has 450,000 to 500,000 clones, 75% to 90% seen once. The sample consisted of peripheral blood. These receptors originate from a human donor in a cohort sampled during active COVID-19. The CDR3 runs from the conserved cysteine through the conserved F or W. The D gene is left open where the match is weak. Rows give clone size only sometimes, using once, few, many, or a class for an expanded clone.

v_call,clone_size,d_call,j_call,cdr3_nt,cdr3_aa
TRBV7-8,-,-,TRBJ1-2,TGTGCCAGCAGCTTAGCGGAAGACCCGACTGCGAGTGGCTACACCTTC,CASSLAEDPTASGYTF
TRBV7-9,-,-,TRBJ2-5,TGTGCCAGCAGCCCCTTAGAGACCCAGTACTTC,CASSPLETQYF
TRBV7-9,few,TRBD1,TRBJ2-5,TGTGCCAGCAGCTTCGGGACAGGGCCCGAGACCCAGTACTTC,CASSFGTGPETQYF
TRBV7-2,-,-,TRBJ1-1,TGTGCCAGCAGCTTAGGGGGACTGCCTAGATCTGAAGCTTTCTTT,CASSLGGLPRSEAFF
TRBV5-5,-,-,TRBJ2-7,TGTGCCAGTTCTGCTAGTGGGGAGCAGTACTTC,CASSASGEQYF
TRBV6-5,-,TRBD1,TRBJ2-7,TGTGCCAGCAGTTTAGCCGGGACAGGGGACTACGAGCAGTACTTC,CASSLAGTGDYEQYF
TRBV20-1,-,TRBD2,TRBJ2-3,TGCAGTGCTAGTTTGGGACTAGAATCAGATACGCAGTATTTT,CSASLGLESDTQYF
TRBV30,-,TRBD2,TRBJ2-1,TGTGCCAGTGGGACTAGCGTGTACAATGAGCAGTTCTTC,CASGTSVYNEQFF
TRBV28,-,TRBD1,TRBJ2-5,TGTGCCAGCAGTCTCGGACAGGGTGTCCGGGAGACCCAGTACTTC,CASSLGQGVRETQYF
TRBV7-2,-,TRBD2,TRBJ2-1,TGTGCCAGCAGCTTGCGTAGCGGGAGGCAGTTCTTC,CASSLRSGRQFF
TRBV27,-,TRBD2,TRBJ2-1,TGTGCCAGCAGGCGCCGGACTAGCGACTCCTACAATGAGCAGTTCTTC,CASRRRTSDSYNEQFF
TRBV29-1,-,TRBD1,TRBJ1-1,TGCAGCGCCCAGGGGGCCGGGCGGGAAGCTTTCTTT,CSAQGAGREAFF
TRBV7-3,-,TRBD2,TRBJ2-5,TGTGCCAGCAGCCCAACTAGCGGAGAAGAGACCCAGTACTTC,CASSPTSGEETQYF
TRBV7-8,few,TRBD1,TRBJ1-3,TGTGCCAGCAGCCCCCAGACAGGGTCTGGAAACACCATATATTTT,CASSPQTGSGNTIYF
TRBV5-1,-,-,TRBJ1-4,TGCGCCAGCAGCCCGGGGGGGTTGGATGAAAAACTGTTTTTT,CASSPGGLDEKLFF
TRBV5-1,-,-,TRBJ1-6,TGCGCCAGCAGCCCTGAGGGTCCTGAGTTTGGAACCCTCCACTTT,CASSPEGPEFGTLHF
TRBV5-5,-,TRBD2,TRBJ2-3,TGTGCCAGCAGCCCCCCGCTCAGCGGGAGGGTTGGAGATACGCAGTATTTT,CASSPPLSGRVGDTQYF
TRBV3-1/TRBV3-2,-,-,TRBJ2-3,TGTGCCAGCAGCCAAAACGGAGTAGATACGCAGTATTTT,CASSQNGVDTQYF
TRBV20-1,few,-,TRBJ2-2,TGCAGTGCTCACTTGGGCCGGGAGCTGTTTTTT,CSAHLGRELFF
TRBV5-1,-,TRBD2,TRBJ2-2,TGCGCCAGCAGCTTGGGACTAGCGGGACAAACCGGGGAGCTGTTTTTT,CASSLGLAGQTGELFF
TRBV28,-,-,TRBJ2-3,TGTGCCAGCAGTTTAGGAGGGTTCGAGGCAGATACGCAGTATTTT,CASSLGGFEADTQYF
TRBV6-5,-,TRBD1,TRBJ2-7,TGTGCCAGCAGTTCCGGGGGACAGGCCCACTACGAGCAGTACTTC,CASSSGGQAHYEQYF
TRBV6-5,-,TRBD1,TRBJ1-2,TGTGCCAGCAGTTACTCGACAGTGGGACAGGCTTCTGGCTACACCTTC,CASSYSTVGQASGYTF
TRBV7-2,-,-,TRBJ2-1,TGTGCAGGAAGGCGGGGCGGGTTGTACAATGAGCAGTTCTTC,CAGRRGGLYNEQFF
TRBV19,-,TRBD1,TRBJ1-4,TGTGCCAGTAGTGCGCCCCGACAGGGTTCTAATGAAAAACTGTTTTTT,CASSAPRQGSNEKLFF
TRBV3-1/TRBV3-2,once,TRBD2,TRBJ2-1,TGTGCCAGCAGCCAAGACTGGTCTCGGGCTAGCGGGAGGAGGGCGCAGTTCTTC,CASSQDWSRASGRRAQFF
TRBV6-2/TRBV6-3,-,TRBD1,TRBJ1-1,TGTGCCAGCAGTTACTCGGCCCAGGGGGCATTTGGCACTGAAGCTTTCTTT,CASSYSAQGAFGTEAFF
TRBV12-3/TRBV12-4,few,-,TRBJ2-3,TGTGCCAGCAGGGTCGAGGGGGTAGATACGCAGTATTTT,CASRVEGVDTQYF
TRBV6-2/TRBV6-3,-,-,TRBJ1-5,TGTGCCAGCAGTTCCGGATATCGGGGTAGGGAGCCCCAGCATTTT,CASSSGYRGREPQHF
TRBV7-6,-,TRBD1,TRBJ1-2,TGTGCCAGCAGCCCCCGACAGGGAAACGCGGGTGGCTACACCTTC,CASSPRQGNAGGYTF
TRBV6-1,-,TRBD1,TRBJ1-2,TGTGCCAGCAGTGAGACCTCAGGGGGCGGCTATGGCTACACCTTC,CASSETSGGGYGYTF
TRBV10-3,-,-,TRBJ2-5,TGTGCCATCAGTGTAGCGGCTCAAGAGACCCAGTACTTC,CAISVAAQETQYF
TRBV3-1/TRBV3-2,-,-,TRBJ1-5,TGTGCCAGCAGCCAACAGGGAAGCAATCAGCCCCAGCATTTT,CASSQQGSNQPQHF
TRBV19,-,-,TRBJ1-5,TGTGCCAGTAGTATCGACAGGATCAATCAGCCCCAGCATTTT,CASSIDRINQPQHF
TRBV7-3,-,TRBD2,TRBJ2-1,TGTGCCAGCAGCCCGACTAGCGGTGGCGACAATGAGCAGTTCTTC,CASSPTSGGDNEQFF
TRBV9,-,-,TRBJ2-1,TGTGCCAGCAGCCCAAGACTAGTAAGCTATGAGCAGTTCTTC,CASSPRLVSYEQFF
TRBV18,-,TRBD1,TRBJ1-2,TGTGCCAGCTTCACGGGACAGGGGTATGGCTACACCTTC,CASFTGQGYGYTF
TRBV6-5,once,-,TRBJ1-5,TGTGCCAGCAACGACTTTAGTAGGGGTCCACAGCCCCAGCATTTT,CASNDFSRGPQPQHF
TRBV18,-,TRBD1,TRBJ1-5,TGTGCCAGCTCAACCCGGGACAGGGACGGGCAGCCCCAGCATTTT,CASSTRDRDGQPQHF
TRBV10-1,-,-,TRBJ1-4,TGCGCCAGCAGTGAACGGAGGGGAGGAGAAAAACTGTTTTTT,CASSERRGGEKLFF
TRBV5-5,once,-,TRBJ1-2,TGTGCCAGCAGCTTGGCGGACAGCGAATATAACTATGGCTACACCTTC,CASSLADSEYNYGYTF
TRBV6-2/TRBV6-3,-,-,TRBJ2-4,TGTGCCAGCAGCGTCGGAGGGGCCTTAGCCAAAAACATTCAGTACTTC,CASSVGGALAKNIQYF
TRBV2,-,TRBD2,TRBJ2-5,TGTGCCAGCAGCGAAAGTATCGGCAGCGGGAGGCAAGAGACCCAGTACTTC,CASSESIGSGRQETQYF
TRBV5-1,-,TRBD2,TRBJ2-2,TGCGCCAGCAGCCATACTAGCGGGAACACCGGGGAGCTGTTTTTT,CASSHTSGNTGELFF
TRBV30,-,-,TRBJ2-1,TGTGCCTGGAGTTTCGGGAGTACTCGCCACAATGAGCAGTTCTTC,CAWSFGSTRHNEQFF
TRBV5-1,-,TRBD1,TRBJ2-1,TGCGCCAGCAGCGGGGGACAGGGACGCGAGCAGTTCTTC,CASSGGQGREQFF
TRBV19,-,TRBD2,TRBJ2-1,TGTGCCAGTAGTATAGTGGGCGGGAGGGGGAGGAATGAGCAGTTCTTC,CASSIVGGRGRNEQFF
TRBV19,-,TRBD1,TRBJ2-7,TGTGCCAGTAGTGTAACGCCGGGACAGGGGGGCTACGAGCAGTACTTC,CASSVTPGQGGYEQYF
TRBV5-1,-,TRBD2,TRBJ2-1,TGCGCCAGCAGCTTGACTAGCGGGGGTAGGAATGAGCAGTTCTTC,CASSLTSGGRNEQFF
TRBV7-2,-,TRBD2,TRBJ2-7,TGTGCCAGCAGCCCCTGGACTAGCGGGATGGAGCAGTACTTC,CASSPWTSGMEQYF
TRBV3-1/TRBV3-2,-,TRBD2,TRBJ2-5,TGTGCCAGCAGCCAAGATCAATTATTAGGTGCGGGAGAACAAGAGACCCAGTACTTC,CASSQDQLLGAGEQETQYF
TRBV6-5,once,TRBD2,TRBJ2-3,TGTGCCAGCAGACCTAGCGGGAGGGTGAAAGATACGCAGTATTTT,CASRPSGRVKDTQYF
TRBV24-1,-,TRBD2,TRBJ2-5,TGTGCCACCAGTGATCCCGGGACTAGCGGGAGCCGAGAGACCCAGTACTTC,CATSDPGTSGSRETQYF
TRBV3-1/TRBV3-2,-,TRBD2,TRBJ2-7,TGTGCCAGCAGCCCCCGCGTAAGGGCTAGCGGTAGCTCCTACGAGCAGTACTTC,CASSPRVRASGSSYEQYF
TRBV6-5,-,TRBD1,TRBJ2-7,TGTGCCAGCAGCCCCGGGGACAGGGTCTTCCACGAGCAGTACTTC,CASSPGDRVFHEQYF
TRBV7-9,-,TRBD2,TRBJ2-7,TGTGCCAGCAGCTTAAAGGCGGGAGCAGTTCCCGAGCAGTACTTC,CASSLKAGAVPEQYF
TRBV6-5,once,-,TRBJ2-5,TGTGCCAGCAGTTTAGGGGGTGATGCACAAGAGACCCAGTACTTC,CASSLGGDAQETQYF